This T cell receptor beta chain is from a study of radiation and T cells in renal cell carcinoma. Time point specified: baseline pretreatment blood. Treatment defined: 15 Gy SBRT to primary tumor, nephrectomy 4 weeks later. The repertoire was sequenced with immunoSEQ multiplex PCR; TCRdb's copy has only in-frame clones and lacks some. The sample lists 90,000 to 100,000 clones, 75% to 90% occurring once. The CDR3 covers 13 residues. CDR1 is GTSNPN and CDR2 is SVGIG in the germline V gene (reference sequence). Trimming took 5 bases from V and 9 from J, leaving 20 bases between them. The sample in question was blood, obtained from a patient whose treatment included radiotherapy and nephrectomy. The rearrangement links TRBV30 to TRBJ2-7; a possible D gene is TRBD2 (6 bases). This clonotype originated in a man in his fifties with renal cell carcinoma. CDR3 in amino acids: CAWSAGQGRVQYF. The CDR3 DNA reads as TGTGCCTGGTCCGCGGGGCAGGGCAGAGTGCAGTACTTC.